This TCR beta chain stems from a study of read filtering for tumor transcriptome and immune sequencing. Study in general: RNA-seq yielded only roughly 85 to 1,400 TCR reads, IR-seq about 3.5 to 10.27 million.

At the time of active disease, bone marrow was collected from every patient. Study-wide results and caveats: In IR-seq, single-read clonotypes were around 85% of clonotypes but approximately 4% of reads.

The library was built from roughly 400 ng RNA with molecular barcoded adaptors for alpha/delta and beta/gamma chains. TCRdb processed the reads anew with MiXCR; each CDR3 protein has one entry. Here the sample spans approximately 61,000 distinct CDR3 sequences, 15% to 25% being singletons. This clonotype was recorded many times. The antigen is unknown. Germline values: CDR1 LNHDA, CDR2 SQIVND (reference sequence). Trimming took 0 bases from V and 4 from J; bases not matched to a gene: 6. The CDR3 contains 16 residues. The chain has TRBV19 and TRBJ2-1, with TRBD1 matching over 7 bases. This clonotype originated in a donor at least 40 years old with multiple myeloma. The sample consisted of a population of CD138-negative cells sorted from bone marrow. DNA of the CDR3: TGTGCCAGTAGTATAGATAGGCTGGACAGGTACAATGAGCAGTTCTTC. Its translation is CASSIDRLDRYNEQFF.